This paragraph reports one TCR beta chain. As yet, its antigen is unknown. At one of its ends the junction is not consistent with the germline gene, which may arise from a read error. The PCR made use of 60 Vbeta and 13 Jbeta primers. Data came from immunoSEQ multiplex PCR; TCRdb stores just in-frame clones and leaves some out. This sample has roughly 80,000 clones, with 81% found just once. Looked up from germline, CDR1 is SSHAT and CDR2 is FNYEAQ (reference sequence). The CDR3 is made up of 14 amino acids. This specimen comes from a study of cytomegalovirus exposure and HLA in healthy donors. Study-wide points: Researchers had no immune exposure information except CMV serostatus available. Later analysis identified a missense DCLRE1C variant that was linked to TCR beta V- and J-gene trimming. While the bulk of TCR sequences proved rare, some public TCRs turned up in many donors. Some V segments could not be told apart, so they were left out, TRBV6-2 and TRBV6-3 among them.

The chain has TRBV7-7 and TRBJ2-7, with TRBD2 matching over 7 bases. This TCR derives from a woman between 25 and 40 years old in good health and CMV-seronegative. The sequenced sample consisted of PBMCs. CDR3 in amino acids: CASSPSGHSYEQYF. CDR3 nucleotide sequence: TGTGCTAGCAGCCCTAGCGGACACTCCTACGAGCAGTACTTC. Full variable domain (rest looked up from reference TRBV7-7 and TRBJ2-7): GAGVSQSPRYKVTKRGQDVTLRCDPISSHATLYWYQQALGQGPEFLTYFNYEAQPDKSGLPSDRFSAERPEGSISTLTIQRTEQRDSAMYRCASSPSGHSYEQYFGPGTRLTVT.